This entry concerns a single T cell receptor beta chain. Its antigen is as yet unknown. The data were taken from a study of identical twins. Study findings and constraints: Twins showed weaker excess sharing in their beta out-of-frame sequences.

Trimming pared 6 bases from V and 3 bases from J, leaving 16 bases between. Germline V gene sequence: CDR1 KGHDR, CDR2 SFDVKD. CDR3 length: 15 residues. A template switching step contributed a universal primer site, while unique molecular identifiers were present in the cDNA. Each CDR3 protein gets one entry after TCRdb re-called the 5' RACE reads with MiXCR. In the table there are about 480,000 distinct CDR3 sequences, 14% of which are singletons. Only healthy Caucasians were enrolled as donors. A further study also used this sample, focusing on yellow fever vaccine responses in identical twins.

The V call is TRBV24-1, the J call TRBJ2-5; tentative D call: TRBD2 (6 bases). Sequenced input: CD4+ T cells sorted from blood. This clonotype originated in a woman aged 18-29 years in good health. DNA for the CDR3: TGTGCCACCAGTACCCCTGCTCGGGGGAAAGAGACCCAGTACTTC. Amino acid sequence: CATSTPARGKETQYF.